Listed below are T cell receptor beta chains from one sample, sequenced in a study of CD8 T cells in ankylosing spondylitis. MiXCR, run by TCRdb on the 5' RACE reads, gives a single entry per CDR3 protein. The sample consists of a few hundred thousand distinct CDR3 sequences, 15% to 20% of them appearing once. Sequencing input: blood, either unsorted or a sorted T cell fraction (not recorded which). The source is a male donor with ankylosing spondylitis or in good health (not recorded which). CDR3s include the opening cysteine and the closing phenylalanine or tryptophan. Fields, in order: CDR3 protein, CDR3 DNA, D gene, J gene, V gene, clone size. The D gene is left open where the match is weak. For some rows the clone size is stated as once, few or many, or as a class when expanded; others skip it.

CASSEGTSPQETQYF TGCGCCAGCAGCGAAGGGACTAGCCCTCAAGAGACCCAGTACTTC TRBD2 TRBJ2-5 TRBV4-1 -
CASSYRDKQETQYF TGTGCCAGCAGCTACCGGGACAAGCAAGAGACCCAGTACTTC - TRBJ2-5 TRBV7-9 -
CASSLVTSGNNEQFF TGTGCCAGCAGCTTAGTGACTAGCGGGAACAATGAGCAGTTCTTC TRBD2 TRBJ2-1 TRBV7-9 -
CASSFGAVDNEQFF TGTGCCAGCAGCTTCGGAGCGGTCGACAATGAGCAGTTCTTC - TRBJ2-1 TRBV11-2 -
CASSPSAGFVFGYNEQFF TGCGCCAGCAGCCCCTCCGCGGGTTTTGTATTTGGGTACAATGAGCAGTTCTTC - TRBJ2-1 TRBV4-1 -
CASSFGELREQYF TGTGCCAGCAGTTTTGGGGAGCTAAGAGAGCAGTACTTC - TRBJ2-7 TRBV27 -
CASSYGDGYEQYF TGTGCCAGCAGTTACGGAGACGGGTACGAGCAGTACTTC - TRBJ2-7 TRBV27 -
CSIRQGGDEQFF TGCAGCATTCGACAGGGAGGGGATGAGCAGTTCTTC - TRBJ2-1 TRBV29-1 many
CASSLYGTVTGELFF TGTGCCAGCAGTTTATACGGGACAGTCACCGGGGAGCTGTTTTTT TRBD1 TRBJ2-2 TRBV27 -
CATSREVQNNQPQHF TGTGCCACCAGCAGGGAGGTCCAAAACAATCAGCCCCAGCATTTT - TRBJ1-5 TRBV15 -
CASSTGLAEVGDTQYF TGTGCCAGCAGCACGGGACTAGCGGAGGTGGGAGATACGCAGTATTTT TRBD2 TRBJ2-3 TRBV9 few
CASSPSGYSNQPQHF TGTGCCAGCAGTCCCTCAGGATATAGCAATCAGCCCCAGCATTTT - TRBJ1-5 TRBV27 -
CASSLWLENTGELFF TGTGCCAGCAGCTTATGGCTCGAGAACACCGGGGAGCTGTTTTTT - TRBJ2-2 TRBV7-2 -
CSVEDRVEFF TGCAGCGTTGAAGACAGGGTGGAGTTCTTC - TRBJ2-1 TRBV29-1 many
CASSQSIQSTDTQYF TGTGCCAGCAGCCAATCGATACAGAGCACAGATACGCAGTATTTT - TRBJ2-3 TRBV16 few
CSARDPLAKNIQYF TGCAGTGCTAGAGACCCATTAGCCAAAAACATTCAGTACTTC - TRBJ2-4 TRBV20-1 -
CSAPAPVKRGRNEQFF TGCAGCGCTCCGGCCCCCGTAAAGCGGGGTCGGAATGAGCAGTTCTTC TRBD2 TRBJ2-1 TRBV29-1 -
CASSLVGEQFF TGTGCCAGCAGTTTGGTTGGTGAGCAGTTCTTC - TRBJ2-1 TRBV12-3/TRBV12-4 many
CASSLVTSELEQYF TGTGCCAGCAGCTTGGTGACGTCGGAGCTCGAGCAGTACTTC - TRBJ2-7 TRBV7-2 -
CSVVGPSASGSIADTQYF TGCAGCGTTGTGGGACCCAGTGCTAGCGGGAGTATAGCAGATACGCAGTATTTT TRBD2 TRBJ2-3 TRBV29-1 -
CASSLALPVSQEQYF TGTGCCAGCAGTTTAGCGCTCCCAGTCTCTCAGGAGCAGTACTTC - TRBJ2-7 TRBV12-3/TRBV12-4 many
CSASGSLREQFF TGCAGTGCTAGCGGGTCGTTGAGGGAGCAGTTCTTC - TRBJ2-1 TRBV20-1 -
CASSPGVFREQFF TGCGCCAGCAGCCCGGGAGTGTTTCGTGAGCAGTTCTTC - TRBJ2-1 TRBV4-1 many
CSAAGPSGELFF TGCAGTGCGGCGGGACCCTCGGGGGAGCTGTTTTTT - TRBJ2-2 TRBV20-1 many
CSAQGLAGGRGYEQYF TGCAGTGCTCAGGGACTAGCGGGAGGTCGGGGCTACGAGCAGTACTTC TRBD2 TRBJ2-7 TRBV20-1 -
CAWSVVGNEQFF TGTGCCTGGAGTGTTGTGGGAAATGAGCAGTTCTTC - TRBJ2-1 TRBV30 few
CASRHLAGSSYNEQFF TGTGCCAGCAGACATCTAGCGGGGAGCTCCTACAATGAGCAGTTCTTC TRBD2 TRBJ2-1 TRBV7-9 many
CASSSAGQMNTEAFF TGTGCCAGCAGCTCAGCGGGACAGATGAACACTGAAGCTTTCTTT TRBD1 TRBJ1-1 TRBV7-9 -
CASSYSVTDTQYF TGTGCCAGCAGTTACTCGGTAACAGATACGCAGTATTTT - TRBJ2-3 TRBV6-5 -
CASSQERSSYEQYF TGTGCCAGCAGCCAAGAGCGGAGCTCCTACGAGCAGTACTTC - TRBJ2-7 TRBV4-2 many
CATSDPASGTYEQYF TGTGCCACCAGTGACCCGGCTAGCGGCACCTACGAGCAGTACTTC TRBD2 TRBJ2-7 TRBV24-1 few
CASTQTTGGYEQYF TGTGCCAGCACCCAGACGACAGGGGGCTACGAGCAGTACTTC TRBD1 TRBJ2-7 TRBV6-2/TRBV6-3 few
CSAIEGQVVYEQYF TGCAGCGCTATTGAGGGACAGGTCGTCTACGAGCAGTACTTC TRBD1 TRBJ2-7 TRBV29-1 many
CSVVTPPGELFF TGCAGCGTTGTCACACCGCCCGGGGAGCTGTTTTTT - TRBJ2-2 TRBV29-1 -
CASSFLRSEAFF TGTGCCAGCAGTTTCTTACGGTCTGAAGCTTTCTTT - TRBJ1-1 TRBV12-3/TRBV12-4 few
CASSGLAGVPGFNEQFF TGTGCCAGTAGTGGACTAGCGGGAGTCCCAGGCTTTAATGAGCAGTTCTTC TRBD2 TRBJ2-1 TRBV19 few
CASRVGGEETQYF TGTGCCAGCAGAGTCGGGGGGGAAGAGACCCAGTACTTC TRBD2 TRBJ2-5 TRBV25-1 -
CSARMSYNEQFF TGCAGCGCCCGGATGTCCTACAATGAGCAGTTCTTC - TRBJ2-1 TRBV29-1 -
CASTRGEKLFF TGTGCCAGCACCCGTGGCGAAAAACTGTTTTTT - TRBJ1-4 TRBV12-3/TRBV12-4 few
CASLGQDYEQYF TGTGCCAGCCTGGGACAGGACTACGAGCAGTACTTC TRBD1 TRBJ2-7 TRBV27 -
CSAGGLGQGEGFGYTF TGCAGTGCTGGGGGACTGGGACAGGGAGAAGGGTTTGGCTACACCTTC TRBD1 TRBJ1-2 TRBV20-1 -
CASRLPGQETEAFF TGTGCCAGCAGGCTGCCGGGACAGGAAACTGAAGCTTTCTTT TRBD1 TRBJ1-1 TRBV7-9 -
CASSQDRARANEQFF TGCGCCAGCAGCCAAGATCGGGCCAGGGCCAATGAGCAGTTCTTC - TRBJ2-1 TRBV4-3 few
CASSLALLAGDEQYF TGTGCCAGCAGCTTAGCGCTGCTAGCGGGAGACGAGCAGTACTTC TRBD2 TRBJ2-7 TRBV7-2 -
CASSLLALSSYNEQFF TGCGCCAGCAGCCTCCTAGCGCTTAGCTCCTACAATGAGCAGTTCTTC - TRBJ2-1 TRBV5-1 -
CASSPPEGALRNEQFF TGTGCCAGCTCACCACCGGAGGGAGCTCTCCGCAATGAGCAGTTCTTC - TRBJ2-1 TRBV18 -
CASRDRGATEAFF TGTGCCAGCAGGGACCGGGGGGCCACTGAAGCTTTCTTT - TRBJ1-1 TRBV6-1 -
CASSYVPGQDGAFF TGTGCCAGCAGCTACGTCCCGGGACAGGACGGGGCTTTCTTT TRBD1 TRBJ1-1 TRBV7-9 many
CASSGPSGRAAGELFF TGTGCCAGCAGTGGCCCTAGCGGGAGGGCCGCCGGGGAGCTGTTTTTT TRBD2 TRBJ2-2 TRBV25-1 -
CASSYSGDREQYF TGTGCCAGCAGTTACTCTGGAGACAGAGAGCAGTACTTC - TRBJ2-7 TRBV6-5 many
CASSPPGETRRLFF TGCGCCAGCAGCCCTCCGGGGGAAACTCGACGGCTGTTTTTT - TRBJ1-4 TRBV4-1 few
CATSRDMVQRGGPYEQYF TGTGCCACCAGCAGAGATATGGTCCAGCGTGGGGGTCCCTACGAGCAGTACTTC - TRBJ2-7 TRBV15 -
CASSPLTDMNTEAFF TGTGCCAGCAGTCCACTGACTGATATGAACACTGAAGCTTTCTTT - TRBJ1-1 TRBV6-1 -
CASSYLGGFQETQYF TGTGCCAGCAGTTACCTCGGGGGTTTTCAAGAGACCCAGTACTTC - TRBJ2-5 TRBV6-5 few
CASSQDKYNEQFF TGCGCCAGCAGCCAGGACAAGTACAATGAGCAGTTCTTC - TRBJ2-1 TRBV4-3 -
CSVEDPGTSGFQETQYF TGCAGCGTTGAAGATCCCGGGACTAGCGGGTTTCAAGAGACCCAGTACTTC TRBD2 TRBJ2-5 TRBV29-1 few
CASSQDSPAGESYNEQFF TGTGCCAGCAGCCAAGATAGCCCAGCGGGAGAGTCCTACAATGAGCAGTTCTTC TRBD2 TRBJ2-1 TRBV3-1 -
CASSPTARGYQPQHF TGTGCCAGCAGTCCGACAGCCCGAGGGTATCAGCCCCAGCATTTT - TRBJ1-5 TRBV27 -
CASSFTLADQETQYF TGTGCCAGCAGCTTCACTTTAGCCGACCAAGAGACCCAGTACTTC - TRBJ2-5 TRBV7-9 many